Listed below are T cell receptor beta chains from one sample, sequenced in a study of identical twins' blood T cells. TCRdb reanalysed the 5' RACE reads using MiXCR and keeps one entry per CDR3 protein. The data show fewer than 450,000 distinct CDR3 sequences, 28% seen once. Sample: PBMCs. All receptors derive from a woman aged 18 to 55 in good health. CDR3s include the opening cysteine and the closing phenylalanine or tryptophan.

v_call: TRBV7-2; cdr3_aa: CASGVYLRGSYNEQFF
v_call: TRBV3-1; cdr3_aa: CASSQVSADTQYF
v_call: TRBV12-3/TRBV12-4; cdr3_aa: CASSLDDYHPQHF
v_call: TRBV20-1; cdr3_aa: CSAWVGVGGYTF
v_call: TRBV18; cdr3_aa: CASSASKNSNQPQHF
v_call: TRBV7-2; cdr3_aa: CASSSRTSNKETQYF
v_call: TRBV10-2; cdr3_aa: CARTSGPPGPTDTQYF
v_call: TRBV10-3; cdr3_aa: CAISAQAGDEQYF
v_call: TRBV2; cdr3_aa: CASRPDSYEQYF
v_call: TRBV9; cdr3_aa: CASREGTWRPEAFF
v_call: TRBV7-8; cdr3_aa: CASSRDSREGEAFF
v_call: TRBV7-9; cdr3_aa: CASSLVSGNYGYTF
v_call: TRBV29-1; cdr3_aa: CSGTGTGGAFF
v_call: TRBV11-2; cdr3_aa: CASTTGTGVTEAFF
v_call: TRBV7-9; cdr3_aa: CASSEGGGYTF
v_call: TRBV20-1; cdr3_aa: CSARRDRGTEAFF
v_call: TRBV5-1; cdr3_aa: CASSLGGGLTSNEQFF
v_call: TRBV2; cdr3_aa: CASNGNEQFF
v_call: TRBV7-8; cdr3_aa: CASLSGTANTGELFF
v_call: TRBV25-1; cdr3_aa: CASSELPGRSTEAFF
v_call: TRBV5-1; cdr3_aa: CASSSRLAGRSDTQYF
v_call: TRBV6-5; cdr3_aa: CASSMGTSYEQYF
v_call: TRBV19; cdr3_aa: CASSTGTGYGYTF
v_call: TRBV12-3/TRBV12-4; cdr3_aa: CASTRGTTEAFF
v_call: TRBV6-5; cdr3_aa: CASSYFYNSPLHF
v_call: TRBV5-1; cdr3_aa: CASSSGEVDTEAFF
v_call: TRBV5-6; cdr3_aa: CASSAGTGLVTEAFF
v_call: TRBV5-6; cdr3_aa: CASSLEESGNTIYF
v_call: TRBV4-2; cdr3_aa: CASSQDSGHGETGELFF
v_call: TRBV6-6; cdr3_aa: CASSYRRLDMNTEAFF
v_call: TRBV9; cdr3_aa: CASSRVYNEQFF
v_call: TRBV19; cdr3_aa: CASSVDSGYGYTF
v_call: TRBV19; cdr3_aa: CASTDSSGGSYEQYF
v_call: TRBV6-4; cdr3_aa: CASSRDLYSNQPQHF
v_call: TRBV19; cdr3_aa: CASNRGGASYQPQHF
v_call: TRBV3-1; cdr3_aa: CASSQGTVGMNAQYF
v_call: TRBV29-1; cdr3_aa: CSVVIRVGWQYGYTF
v_call: TRBV9; cdr3_aa: CASSDPFQGTQYF
v_call: TRBV5-1; cdr3_aa: CASRRGDNEQFF
v_call: TRBV20-1; cdr3_aa: CSARRDVDQPQHF
v_call: TRBV20-1; cdr3_aa: CSARDSPGLGVRETQYF
v_call: TRBV7-2; cdr3_aa: CASSLVVNTEAFF
v_call: TRBV20-1; cdr3_aa: CSARWEGLYEQYF
v_call: TRBV20-1; cdr3_aa: CSASSGPGYNEQFF
v_call: TRBV5-1; cdr3_aa: CASSLDWGSNQPQHF
v_call: TRBV20-1; cdr3_aa: CSTSETGDSTEAFF
v_call: TRBV28; cdr3_aa: CASSFSQYYGYTF
v_call: TRBV7-9; cdr3_aa: CASSLGTGDKRNTIYF
v_call: TRBV12-3/TRBV12-4; cdr3_aa: CASTLGWDRGRNSAFF
v_call: TRBV4-3; cdr3_aa: CASSQAGQGLIFEKLFF
v_call: TRBV7-9; cdr3_aa: CASSERTATEAFF